The 24 T cell receptor beta chains below come from one sample, sequenced in a study of cytomegalovirus exposure and HLA in healthy donors. The PCR made use of 60 Vbeta and 13 Jbeta primers. Libraries were prepared by immunoSEQ multiplex PCR; TCRdb keeps only in-frame clonotypes and omits some of them. The profile shows about 57,000 clones, 83% of them singletons. Material for sequencing was PBMCs. Receptors were obtained from a man aged 30 to 39 in good health and CMV-seronegative.

This clone was seen a single time. The chain employs TRBV7-2 and TRBJ2-6; 7 positions agree with TRBD2. The CDR3 sequence is 16 residues long. The junction had 3 bases not matched to a gene; V was cut back by 4 bases and J by 0 bases. CDR1 and CDR2 (germline): SGHTA, FQGNSA. The CDR3 region is CASSSGGGSGANVLTF. In DNA, the CDR3 is TGTGCCAGCAGCTCCGGCGGGGGCTCTGGGGCCAACGTCCTGACTTTC.

CDR3 loop: CASSLYGLAGSSYNEQFF. The CDR3, as DNA: TGTGCCAGCAGCTTGTACGGCCTAGCGGGGAGCTCCTACAATGAGCAGTTCTTC. The rearrangement links TRBV5-6 to TRBJ2-1; 9 nucleotides agree with TRBD2. This CDR3 is 18 amino acids long. V was clipped by 1 base and J by 0 bases; unmatched bases: 8. CDR1 SGHDT and CDR2 YYEEEE come from the germline V gene.

The chain's CDR3 is CATSRERETQYF. The CDR3 nucleotides are TGTGCCACCAGCAGAGAGAGGGAGACCCAGTACTTC. The rearrangement joins TRBV15 to TRBJ2-5, with no clear D. CDR1 is LNHNV, CDR2 YYDKDF, per germline (reference sequence). The CDR3 has 12 amino acids. V lost 0 bases and J lost 5, with 4 bases in between.

This clone appeared a single time. V gene TRBV2 combines with J gene TRBJ2-7, with 7 bases identical to TRBD1. The V and J ends lost 6 bases and 1 base, in that order; junction bases with no gene match: 12. CDR3 length: 16 amino acids. Germline CDR1 reads SNHLY; CDR2 reads FYNNEI. The CDR3 reads CASSTRMGDRSYEQYF. DNA of the CDR3: TGTGCCAGCAGCACAAGAATGGGGGACAGATCCTACGAGCAGTACTTC.

This chain links TRBV5-6 with TRBJ1-1, with D possibly matching TRBD1 (6 bases). CDR1 is SGHDT and CDR2 is YYEEEE in the germline V gene. CDR3 size: 15 residues. Trimming pared 4 bases from V and 1 base from J, leaving 14 bases between. The CDR3: CASSPRGGANTEAFF. The CDR3 coding sequence is TGTGCCAGCAGCCCGCGAGGGGGGGCGAACACTGAAGCTTTCTTT. The full variable domain, in which reference TRBV5-6 and TRBJ1-1 provide the parts outside the CDR3, is DAGVTQSPTHLIKTRGQQVTLRCSPKSGHDTVSWYQQALGQGPQFIFQYYEEEERQRGNFPDRFSGHQFPNYSSELNVNALLLGDSALYLCASSPRGGANTEAFFGQGTRLTVV.

J is TRBJ2-1 and V is TRBV7-8; 9 bases align to TRBD1. From germline, CDR1 is SGHVS and CDR2 FQNEAQ. This CDR3 has 15 residues. V gave up 7 bases and J gave up 4 bases; unmatched junction bases: 8. The CDR3 loop reads CASTPGTGSYNEQFF. The CDR3, as DNA: TGTGCCAGCACGCCCGGGACAGGGAGTTACAATGAGCAGTTCTTC.

V and J are TRBV5-1 and TRBJ2-1, with D possibly being TRBD1 (5 bases). The CDR3 loop spans 15 amino acids. Germline CDR1 reads SGHRS; CDR2 reads YFSETQ. V was shortened by 4 bases and J by 2 bases, with 13 bases between the two germline ends. DNA of the CDR3: TGCGCCAGCAGCAGGGTCCAGGGAACCTACAATGAGCAGTTCTTC. Translating it yields CASSRVQGTYNEQFF.

This clone was detected once. The chain has TRBV7-9 and TRBJ1-4, with TRBD1 identical over 7 bases. The CDR3 is 15 residues long. Germline CDR1 SEHNR, CDR2 FQNEAQ (reference sequence). Unmatched junction bases numbered 8, after V lost 3 bases and J lost 7 bases. The CDR3, as DNA: TGTGCCAGCAGCTTTCAGGGGGAAGCGGGTGAAAAACTGTTTTTT. Residues: CASSFQGEAGEKLFF.

The chain joins TRBV5-3 to TRBJ2-3, with 9 bases fitting TRBD1. TRBV5-3 is assigned to the ORF class and has an uncertain function. The CDR3 spans 18 residues. With V trimmed by 4 bases and J by 0 bases, 12 bases remained unmatched. The CDR3 loop reads CARSPDRGKESSTDTQYF. The CDR3 DNA reads TGTGCCAGAAGCCCGGACAGGGGTAAGGAGTCCAGCACAGATACGCAGTATTTT.

This clone was recorded a few times. The chain joins TRBV7-2 to TRBJ2-1, with D maybe TRBD2 (6 bases). CDR1 and CDR2 (germline): SGHTA, FQGNSA. V shed 5 bases and J shed 9 bases, with 8 bases lying between them. This CDR3 comprises 11 residues. CDR3 DNA sequence: TGTGCCAGCAGCCCGGGGGTTGAGCAGTTCTTC. It translates to CASSPGVEQFF.

The chain combines TRBV4-3 with TRBJ1-6; D is uncertain. CDR3 length: 17 residues. Germline CDR1 and CDR2: LGHNA and YSLEER. Trimming removed 0 bases from V and 1 base from J, with 10 bases in between. In DNA, the CDR3 is TGCGCCAGCAGCCAAGATACGAGAGTATCCTATAATTCACCCCTCCACTTT. Translation: CASSQDTRVSYNSPLHF.

The chain recombines TRBV6-4 with TRBJ1-3, with a possible D match to TRBD1 (6 bases). The V end lost 6 bases, the J end lost 3 bases, and 18 bases lay between the germline ends. This CDR3 is 16 amino acids long. The germline CDR1 and CDR2 sequences are MRHNA and SNTAGT. The CDR3 region has the DNA TGTGCCAGCAGGAGGGGGAGAACAGACCTTGGAAACACCATATATTTT. It codes for CASRRGRTDLGNTIYF.

CDR3 residues: CASSLALSGGQYF. CDR3 coding DNA: TGCGCCAGCAGCTTGGCTCTAAGCGGCGGGCAGTACTTC. The chain links TRBV5-1 to TRBJ2-7; tentatively, D is TRBD2 (5 bases). Between the trimmed V and J ends, which lost 0 bases and 9 bases, there was a span of 13 bases. CDR3 size: 13 residues. Germline assignment: CDR1 SGHRS and CDR2 YFSETQ.

The genes are TRBV7-9 and TRBJ2-7, with D tentatively TRBD1 (6 bases). This CDR3 has 12 amino acids. Deletions cut 4 bases from V and 3 bases from J, with 7 bases between. Looked up from germline, CDR1 is SEHNR and CDR2 is FQNEAQ (reference sequence). CDR3 DNA: TGTGCCAGCAGCTGGGACAACTACGAGCAGTACTTC. Translated, it gives CASSWDNYEQYF.

The rearrangement links TRBV27 to TRBJ2-7, with 10 positions matching TRBD2. The CDR3 runs 15 residues. The ends lost 3 bases at V and 3 bases at J; junction bases unmatched: 5. Germline loops: CDR1 MNHEY, CDR2 SMNVEV (reference sequence). The CDR3 sequence is CASSFGLAGDYEQYF. CDR3 sequence (DNA): TGTGCCAGCAGTTTTGGGCTAGCGGGAGACTACGAGCAGTACTTC.

The chain links TRBV7-2 to TRBJ1-5, with a tentative D call TRBD1 (6 bases). This CDR3 has 14 residues. Germline lookup yields CDR1 SGHTA and CDR2 FQGNSA. V was trimmed by 5 bases and J by 6 bases, leaving 14 bases between them. The DNA for the CDR3 is TGTGCCAGCAGCCCCACAGGGTTAGGTCAGCCCCAGCATTTT. This sequence encodes CASSPTGLGQPQHF.

The chain has TRBV13 and TRBJ2-7, with 8 positions matching TRBD2. From germline, CDR1 is PRHDT and CDR2 FYEKMQ (reference sequence). The CDR3 length is 16 residues. V lost 0 bases and J lost 3; bases outside the gene matches: 7. CDR3 DNA sequence: TGTGCCAGCAGCTTAGGATCGGCGGGGGGTTTCTACGAGCAGTACTTC. Encoded protein: CASSLGSAGGFYEQYF.

The CDR3 DNA reads TGTGCCAGCAGCCCGGACAGGGGGGCGAATGAGCAGTTCTTC. Translated, it gives CASSPDRGANEQFF. The chain links TRBV7-6 to TRBJ2-1; TRBD1 matches 10 bases. This CDR3 has 14 residues. Germline assignment: CDR1 SGHVS and CDR2 FNYEAQ. The J segment lost 7 bases and the V segment lost 5 bases, leaving 5 bases of the junction unmatched.

The chain couples TRBV25-1 to TRBJ1-2, with a possible D match to TRBD1 (5 bases). CDR1 is MGHDK and CDR2 is SYGVNS in the germline V gene. The V end lost 2 bases, the J end lost 2 bases, and 15 bases lay between the germline ends. CDR3 length: 16 amino acids. The chain's CDR3 is CASSEGGVYLNYGYTF. DNA of the CDR3: TGTGCCAGCAGTGAAGGGGGGGTATACCTAAACTATGGCTACACCTTC.

This chain connects TRBV5-1 to TRBJ2-3; 7 bases are a match to TRBD2. Germline values: CDR1 SGHRS, CDR2 YFSETQ. V trimming: 4 bases; J trimming: 4 bases; junction bases outside the gene matches: 12. The CDR3 length is 16 residues. The CDR3 spells CASSPLGGGISDTQYF. For the CDR3, the DNA is TGCGCCAGCAGCCCCCTGGGGGGGGGTATCTCAGATACGCAGTATTTT.

The rearrangement links TRBV19 to TRBJ2-2; a possible D gene is TRBD2 (5 bases). Trimming removed 1 base from V and 7 bases from J, with 13 bases in between. Germline V gene data show CDR1 as LNHDA and CDR2 as SQIVND (reference sequence). This CDR3 spans 15 amino acids. The CDR3 region is CASSIGEWGDGELFF. The CDR3 DNA follows: TGTGCCAGTAGTATAGGGGAGTGGGGTGACGGGGAGCTGTTTTTT.

This rearrangement joins TRBV6-5 to TRBJ2-7; D is possibly TRBD2 (5 bases). Germline lookup yields CDR1 MNHEY and CDR2 SVGAGI. The CDR3 contains 15 residues. V was cut by 1 base and J by 4 bases, with 14 bases left in between. The DNA of the CDR3 is TGTGCCAGCAGTTACTTGGGAGACCCTAAGTACGAGCAGTACTTC. This codes for CASSYLGDPKYEQYF.

The genes are TRBV14 and TRBJ2-7, with 10 bases matching TRBD2. Germline values: CDR1 SGHDN, CDR2 FVKESK. The V gene end was trimmed by 4 bases and the J gene end by 5 bases; junction bases not matched to a gene: 11. This CDR3 contains 16 residues. The CDR3: CASSLIAASGSDEQYF. Here the CDR3 DNA reads TGTGCCAGCAGCCTCATCGCGGCTAGCGGGAGTGACGAGCAGTACTTC.

This rearrangement joins TRBV14 to TRBJ2-5, with 7 nucleotides matching TRBD2. This CDR3 is built from 14 residues. V was clipped by 2 bases and J by 7 bases; unmatched bases: 7. Germline lookup yields CDR1 SGHDN and CDR2 FVKESK. The CDR3 region has the DNA TGTGCCAGCAGCCAACGGGGAGGGGAAGGGACCCAGTACTTC. Its translation: CASSQRGGEGTQYF.